Listed below are T cell receptor beta chains from one sample, sequenced in a study of a mutant IDH1 vaccine in newly diagnosed glioma. Sequenced by immunoSEQ multiplex PCR; TCRdb stores in-frame clones only, minus some. Found here are tens of thousands of clones, 75% to 85% of them singletons; the top ten hold roughly 4.6%. These receptors have no identified antigens. The source material was PBMCs, sampled from a glioma patient whose treatment included an IDH1 peptide vaccine. These TCRs come from a woman aged 45-60 years with glioma. The CDR3 runs from the conserved cysteine through the conserved F or W. Fields, in order: clone size, D gene, J gene, V gene, CDR3 length, CDR3 protein, CDR3 DNA. D genes are given only for firm matches. Clone size is shown for a subset of rows, as once, few, many or a class of expanded clone.

>.|.|TRBJ2-3|TRBV9|16
CASSAPQGLSTDTQYF
TGTGCCAGCAGCGCCCCCCAGGGGCTTAGCACAGATACGCAGTATTTT
>.|TRBD1|TRBJ2-7|TRBV19|15
CASSIGQGLGYEQYF
TGTGCCAGTAGCATCGGACAGGGCCTCGGTTACGAGCAGTACTTC
>.|.|TRBJ1-2|TRBV29-1|15
CSVEDPAQEGFGYTF
TGCAGCGTTGAAGACCCCGCACAGGAAGGCTTTGGCTACACCTTC
>.|TRBD1|TRBJ1-1|TRBV29-1|13
CSVATGGNTEAFF
TGCAGCGTTGCAACAGGGGGGAACACTGAAGCTTTCTTT
>.|TRBD2|TRBJ2-2|TRBV27|13
CASSPLASGELFF
TGTGCCAGCAGTCCACTAGCGTCCGGGGAGCTGTTTTTT
>.|TRBD1|TRBJ1-2|TRBV15|15
CATTDRPRGLNGYTF
TGTGCCACCACCGATCGGCCCAGGGGGCTCAATGGCTACACCTTC
>.|TRBD1|TRBJ2-7|TRBV7-9|15
CASSYAGQGSHEQYF
TGTGCCAGCAGCTATGCGGGACAGGGGTCCCACGAGCAGTACTTC
>.|TRBD2|TRBJ2-1|TRBV9|15
CASSVGGGGAYEQFF
TGTGCCAGCAGCGTAGGTGGCGGGGGGGCCTATGAGCAGTTCTTC
>.|TRBD1|TRBJ2-6|TRBV6-1|17
CASSEPDRYSGANVLTF
TGTGCCAGCAGTGAACCGGACAGGTACTCTGGGGCCAACGTCCTGACTTTC
>once|.|TRBJ2-5|TRBV5-1|14
CASRPTTDQETQYF
TGCGCCAGCAGGCCCACGACTGACCAAGAGACCCAGTACTTC
>.|TRBD1|TRBJ1-2|TRBV5-1|15
CASSPPPGTGYGYTF
TGCGCCAGCAGCCCACCCCCCGGGACAGGGTATGGCTACACCTTC
>.|TRBD2|TRBJ2-5|TRBV5-1|14
CASYKSGGGETQYF
TGCGCCAGTTACAAGTCGGGGGGTGGAGAGACCCAGTACTTC
>once|.|TRBJ2-5|TRBV7-2|14
CASSLNPYQETQYF
TGTGCCAGCAGCTTAAACCCTTACCAAGAGACCCAGTACTTC
>few|TRBD1|TRBJ2-7|TRBV2|19
CASSWESDRTGTLTYEQYF
TGTGCCAGCAGTTGGGAGTCCGACCGGACAGGGACCCTGACCTACGAGCAGTACTTC
>.|.|TRBJ1-1|TRBV5-1|14
CASSLSGMNTEAFF
TGCGCCAGCAGCTTGTCGGGAATGAACACTGAAGCTTTCTTT
>.|.|TRBJ1-2|TRBV2|12
CASQGRRDGYTF
TGTGCCAGCCAGGGCCGTAGGGATGGCTACACCTTC
>.|.|TRBJ2-5|TRBV2|14
CASSWSTGQETQYF
TGTGCCAGCAGTTGGTCGACTGGACAAGAGACCCAGTACTTC
>few|.|TRBJ2-2|TRBV9|13
CASSVYNGGELFF
TGTGCCAGCAGCGTATATAATGGCGGGGAGCTGTTTTTT
>.|TRBD1|TRBJ1-1|TRBV6-4|17
CASSDLDRALLTTKAFF
TGTGCCAGCAGTGACTTAGACAGGGCTCTCCTCACGACGAAAGCTTTCTTT
>.|.|TRBJ1-3|TRBV30|17
CAWSVKRGGSSGNTIYF
TGTGCCTGGAGTGTAAAGCGGGGGGGGAGCTCTGGAAACACCATATATTTT
>.|TRBD1|TRBJ2-6|TRBV5-5|19
CASSLPGQGKVPGANVLTF
TGTGCCAGCAGCTTACCGGGACAGGGTAAGGTCCCTGGGGCCAACGTCCTGACTTTC
>.|.|TRBJ2-2|TRBV7-9|14
CASSRDKNTGELFF
TGTGCCAGCAGCCGGGACAAGAACACCGGGGAGCTGTTTTTT
>.|.|TRBJ1-2|TRBV25-1|12
CASSEWDYGYTF
TGTGCCAGCAGTGAATGGGACTATGGCTACACCTTC
>once|.|TRBJ1-2|TRBV5-6|15
CASSSGTHNGGGYTF
TGTGCCAGCAGCTCCGGGACCCACAATGGAGGGGGCTACACCTTC
>.|.|TRBJ2-7|TRBV7-2|14
CASSNRATLGEQYF
TGTGCCAGCAGCAACCGGGCGACCCTGGGAGAGCAGTACTTC
>.|.|TRBJ2-5|TRBV5-1|17
CASSLAGLQAAQETQYF
TGCGCCAGCAGCCTGGCAGGGTTACAGGCGGCCCAAGAGACCCAGTACTTC
>.|.|TRBJ2-2|TRBV29-1|13
CSVGHLSGGELFF
TGCAGCGTTGGGCACCTAAGCGGCGGGGAGCTGTTTTTT
>once|.|TRBJ1-1|TRBV5-1|14
CASSLVGGDTEAFF
TGCGCCAGCAGCTTGGTAGGGGGGGACACTGAAGCTTTCTTT
>.|TRBD2|TRBJ2-7|TRBV29-1|15
CSVRKRGGDSYEQYF
TGCAGCGTCCGTAAGCGGGGGGGCGATTCCTACGAGCAGTACTTC
>.|.|TRBJ2-3|TRBV5-1|17
CASSLSGGGGSQDTQYF
TGCGCCAGCAGCTTGTCAGGGGGAGGGGGCTCCCAGGATACGCAGTATTTT
>.|.|TRBJ2-2|TRBV7-2|12
CASSPRTGELFF
TGTGCCAGCAGCCCCAGGACCGGGGAGCTGTTTTTT
>once|TRBD2|TRBJ2-2|TRBV5-4|14
CASSLAGNTGELFF
TGTGCCAGCAGTTTAGCGGGGAACACCGGGGAGCTGTTTTTT
>.|.|TRBJ1-2|TRBV7-2|13
CASSLTDHRGYTF
TGTGCCAGCAGCTTAACCGACCACCGCGGCTACACCTTC
>.|.|TRBJ1-1|TRBV5-3|15
CARSLVRGRCTEAFF
TGTGCCAGAAGCTTGGTCAGGGGTAGGTGCACTGAAGCTTTCTTT
>.|.|TRBJ1-6|TRBV6-5|13
CASSYGGTAPLHF
TGTGCCAGCAGTTACGGGGGGACGGCACCCCTCCACTTT